This T cell receptor beta chain appears in the sequencing data of a study of cytomegalovirus exposure and HLA in healthy donors (dated by TCRdb to the late 2010s). In the study overall: An earlier analysis of approximately 600 of the donors reported approximately 270 Gb of sequence data and 117 million unique TCR beta sequences from about 179 million T cells. Roughly 300 gigabases of sequencing data and approximately 93 million unique TCR sequences were included in an early release covering about 600 HLA-typed donors. Of the approximately 400 genotyped donors, less than 90% were placed in the genetic ancestry cluster associated with self-reported Caucasian donors. The study was designed to test whether signatures of past pathogen exposure could be identified by cataloging public T cell receptors. Using immunosequencing, the study profiled T cell repertoires from around 670 subjects and related those repertoires to cytomegalovirus serostatus. Besides the first cohort of under 700 subjects, a separate validation cohort made up of roughly 120 different subjects was used. High-throughput TCR immunosequencing, statistical association of individual TCRs with disease status, and machine learning were combined to predict cytomegalovirus infection status. A later analysis re-analyzed previously published TCR beta repertoires from about 730 donors and added high-resolution HLA genotyping to study TCR occurrence patterns. Rather than drawing on any new phenotypic data, the later analysis identified candidate immune exposures from TCR beta sequences and the way those sequences occurred across donors. In an earlier analysis of around 540 of the donors, high-throughput TCR beta sequencing was used to judge whether each TCR beta V gene segment behaved as functional or pseudogenic. Donor age, sex, ethnicity and CMV serostatus were compiled alongside the repertoire data. A later genetic analysis used genome-wide SNP genotypes for about 60% of the roughly 700 donors, treating that subset as a discovery cohort. All discovery cohort repertoires had been generated on a single sequencing platform. HLA typing included class I and class II loci at four-digit resolution. The number of donors typed differed by locus, with roughly 629-640 for A, B, C, DRB1 and DQB1, roughly 520 for DQA1, 600 to 610 for DPA1, and around 450 for DPB1. A few DR-DQ haplotypes were treated as single units for association and clustering because of strong linkage in the cohort. Among 350 to 400 genotyped donors of the cohort, an average of about 240,000 unique TCR beta nucleotide sequences were sequenced per donor, roughly 18% of them non-productive. The paper as a whole reports these results and caveats: The authors suggested that the approach could potentially be generalized to other disease states and immunological phenotypes. Because HLA typing was missing for some donors at each locus, association tests included only the typed subset. In a later analysis, HLA-associated TCR beta chains showed more clonal expansion and lower generation probabilities than non-associated chains that were equally common. An association between a missense DCLRE1C variant and V-gene and J-gene trimming of TCR beta chains was found in a later genetic analysis and replicated in an independent cohort. In a later analysis, 16,951 TCR beta sequences were associated with specific HLA alleles at a false discovery rate of 0.05. In vitro tests confirmed that three of the cytomegalovirus-associated TCR beta chains recognize cytomegalovirus antigens. A total of fewer than 200 TCR beta chains were listed by the study as associated with cytomegalovirus. According to a later analysis, TCR association rates differed among HLA loci, with DRB1 alleles showing the most associated TCRs and HLA-C alleles showing the fewest. While some public TCRs were present in many individuals, most TCR sequences turned up only very rarely across donors. Broadly in line with IMGT annotations, most TCR beta V segments showed up in productive rearrangements about 90% or about 30% of the time in an earlier analysis of around 550 of the donors. Cytomegalovirus status was reported to be diagnosed by the classifier with high specificity and sensitivity in both the original and validation cohorts. A later analysis reported that several top co-occurrence clusters appeared linked to parvovirus B19, influenza, CMV and Epstein-Barr virus. The sequencing pipeline was judged likely to have produced a cluster of highly shared sequence variants as a technical artifact. In a later analysis, most CMV-associated TCR beta chains were found to appear HLA-restricted, with HLA associations seemingly driven largely by CMV exposure. Assigning TCR associations to individual alleles was difficult when HLA alleles, especially DR and DQ, strongly co-occurred. The presence/absence analyses assumed that sequencing depth was roughly uniform across donors, and that assumption may not be true. In a later genetic analysis, fewer N-insertions in productive TCRs were reported among donors in an Asian-associated ancestry cluster than the roughly 640-donor mean. Linkage disequilibrium might explain the correlated functional status among segregating V segments, but an unknown experimental factor could not be ruled out. In this cohort, only TCR beta chains were sequenced, and detectable features were limited by the absence of alpha or paired-chain data. Immune exposure information for the cohort was limited to CMV serostatus. Roughly 15 rarely observed V segments, including chromosome 9 orphons, were excluded from the earlier analysis of some 590 of the donors because counts were too low. A further reported finding was that TCR beta sequences accurately predicted the HLA-A and HLA-B alleles for most subjects in the first cohort.

As concerns this clone: There is no known antigen for this receptor. Base qualities are not recorded, but no much larger clone differs from it by a single base.

In total, approximately 690 healthy bone marrow donors made up the cohort. At the time of sampling, every cohort member was nominally healthy, though immune exposures that went unrecorded were likely present. The donor tested CMV seropositive, placing the donor among the approximately 290 seropositive members of the cohort. A peripheral blood sample was provided by each donor, and peripheral blood mononuclear cells were used for TCR beta sequencing. Genomic DNA was extracted from the blood cell samples with the Qiagen DNeasy Blood Extraction Kit. Library preparation employed the immunoSEQ multiplex PCR assay. For the multiplex PCR, a mixture combining 60 forward primers for TCR Vbeta segments and 13 reverse primers for TCR Jbeta segments was used. A multiplex PCR assay on genomic DNA amplified the CDR3 region of rearranged TCR beta genes. On the Illumina HiSeq System, the amplified TCR beta libraries were sequenced as 87-base-pair reads. Concerning the study's data processing: A later analysis counted tens of millions of unique TCR beta chains across the 666 repertoires, and around 12 million of these chains were shared by at least two donors. A nearest-neighbor algorithm error-corrected the raw reads and collapsed the reads into unique sequences, merging closely related sequences to remove PCR and sequencing errors. Alignment of CDR3 sequences to IMGT reference sequences was used to assign V, D and J gene segments. For a sequence to be retained, a match of at least six nucleotides was required to both a V gene segment and a J gene segment. A rearrangement was called productive if the CDR3 had no stop codons and remained in frame with V and J, and every other rearrangement was called non-productive. CDR3 was defined according to IMGT convention as the region running from the second conserved V-encoded cysteine to the conserved J-encoded phenylalanine. The earlier analysis of more than 450 of the donors excluded sequences that lacked an unambiguous match to a single V gene segment. In an earlier analysis of some 590 of the donors, a V segment was called functional when productive rearrangements were above 56.7%, and segregating when the standard deviation between donors exceeded 5%. A statistical classification framework was developed to diagnose cytomegalovirus status using the catalog of TCR beta chain sequences. In a later analysis, V and J genes were assigned by comparing TCR nucleotide sequences against IMGT/GENE-DB human TR gene sequences. The TCRdist pipeline was used in a later analysis to assign CDR3 sequences and most-parsimonious VDJ recombination scenarios. A later analysis defined each TCR beta chain by its CDR3 amino acid sequence plus V-gene family, and excluded reads lacking a unique V-gene family. A later analysis removed 550 to 700 highly shared, low-generation-probability nucleotide sequences to deal with suspected cross-contamination and a sequencing artifact. For each public chain, a later analysis derived a clonal expansion index from normalized ranks of inferred template counts within each repertoire. In a later analysis, generation probabilities were computed using a VDJ recombination model fitted to out-of-frame rearrangements, and the results were checked against IGoR. A later analysis scored TCR-TCR, TCR-HLA and TCR-CMV co-occurrence with hypergeometric tests, applying a repertoire-size bias correction to TCR pairs. To estimate false discovery rates, a later analysis permuted the HLA or CMV assignments 20 times. In a later analysis, co-occurring TCRs were grouped using DBSCAN, and TCRdist sequence similarity was added for clustering within HLA-allele-positive subsets. Repertoires with fewer than 30,000 or more than 120,000 public chains, plus five repertoires with anomalous nucleotide sharing, were excluded from co-occurrence clustering. TCRdb re-hosts the immuneACCESS table, in-frame sequences only. Its copies lack some clones; in the studies checked, an unresolved V gene accounts for under half of them, and the cause for the rest is not known. The V and J calls and clone size were taken over from that table, and D and trimming were inferred from the DNA. The sample includes around 40,000 clones, with about 90% observed a single time. The ten largest clones capture more than 7.5% of the sample.

The sequence derives from a woman in her thirties or forties in good health and CMV-seropositive. The sequencing sample was made of PBMCs.

The CDR3 reads CASSLAGTGTYEQYF. The DNA reads as follows: TGTGCCAGCAGTTTAGCCGGGACAGGGACCTACGAGCAGTACTTC. Rearrangement joined TRBV28 to TRBJ2-7, and 9 junction bases match TRBD1. Including the terminal cysteine and phenylalanine, the CDR3 comprises 15 residues. Here the CDR3 DNA is all that survives: 45 bases in frame from base 1. From the germline V gene, CDR1 is MDHEN and CDR2 is SYDVKM. Germline trimming: 2 bases from V, 2 bases from J; junction bases outside gene matches: 4. The CDR3 plus the reference TRBV28 and TRBJ2-7 genes for the other parts give the full variable domain: DVKVTQSSRYLVKRTGEKVFLECVQDMDHENMFWYRQDPGLGLRLIYFSYDVKMKEKGDIPEGYSVSREKKERFSLILESASTNQTSMYLCASSLAGTGTYEQYFGPGTRLTVT.